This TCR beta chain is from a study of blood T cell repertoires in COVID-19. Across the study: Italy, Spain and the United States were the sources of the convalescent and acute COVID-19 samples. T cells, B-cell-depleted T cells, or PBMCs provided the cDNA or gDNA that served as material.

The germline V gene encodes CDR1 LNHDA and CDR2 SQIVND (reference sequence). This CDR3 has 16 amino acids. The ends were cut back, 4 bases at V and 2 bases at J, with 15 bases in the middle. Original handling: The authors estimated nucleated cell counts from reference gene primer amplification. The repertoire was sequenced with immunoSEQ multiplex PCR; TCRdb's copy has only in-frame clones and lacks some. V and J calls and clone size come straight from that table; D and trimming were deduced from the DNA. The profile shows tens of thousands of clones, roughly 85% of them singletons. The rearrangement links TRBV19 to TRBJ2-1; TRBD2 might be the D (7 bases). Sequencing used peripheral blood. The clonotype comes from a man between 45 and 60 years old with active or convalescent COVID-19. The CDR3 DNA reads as TGTGCCAGTAGTACCTCCGGGGGGCCAACCTACAATGAGCAGTTCTTC. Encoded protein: CASSTSGGPTYNEQFF.